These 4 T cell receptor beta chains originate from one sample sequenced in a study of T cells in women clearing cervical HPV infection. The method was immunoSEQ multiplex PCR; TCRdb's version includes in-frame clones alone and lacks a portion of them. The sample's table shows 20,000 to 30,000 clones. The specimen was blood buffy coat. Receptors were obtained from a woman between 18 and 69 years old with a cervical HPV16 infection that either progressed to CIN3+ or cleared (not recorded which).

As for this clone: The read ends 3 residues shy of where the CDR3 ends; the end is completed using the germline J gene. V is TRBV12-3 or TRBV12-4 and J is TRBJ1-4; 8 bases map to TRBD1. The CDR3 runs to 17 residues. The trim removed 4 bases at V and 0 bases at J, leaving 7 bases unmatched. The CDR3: CASSSTGDSATNEKLFF. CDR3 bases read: TGTGCCAGCAGTTCGACAGGGGACTCGGCAACTAATGAAAAA.

The sequenced part of the CDR3 DNA is TGCAGTGCTGTAGGGACAGGTGAAAACACCGGGGAG. It codes for CSAVGTGENTGE. The full CDR3 reads CSAVGTGENTGELFF. The chain is built from TRBV20-1 and TRBJ2-2; 8 bases line up with TRBD1. The sequenced fragment ends 3 residues before the CDR3 boundary, so the rest is inferred from the germline J gene. V dropped 5 bases and J dropped 2; count of bases not matched to a gene: 7. The germline V gene encodes CDR1 DFQATT and CDR2 SNEGSKA (reference sequence). The CDR3 sequence is 15 residues long.

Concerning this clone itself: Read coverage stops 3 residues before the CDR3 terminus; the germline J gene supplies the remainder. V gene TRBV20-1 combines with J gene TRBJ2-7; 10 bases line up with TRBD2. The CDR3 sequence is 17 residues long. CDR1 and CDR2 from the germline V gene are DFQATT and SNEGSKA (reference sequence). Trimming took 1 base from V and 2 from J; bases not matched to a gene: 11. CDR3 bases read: TGCAGTGCTAGAGTGGGGTATAGCGGGGGGTTCGCCTACGAG. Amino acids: CSARVGYSGGFAYE. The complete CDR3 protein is CSARVGYSGGFAYEQYF.

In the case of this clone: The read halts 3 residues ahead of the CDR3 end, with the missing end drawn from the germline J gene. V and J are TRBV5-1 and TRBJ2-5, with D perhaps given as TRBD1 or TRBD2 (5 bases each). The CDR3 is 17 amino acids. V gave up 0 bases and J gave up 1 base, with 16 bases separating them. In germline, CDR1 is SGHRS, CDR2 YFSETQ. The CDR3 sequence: CASSLGRGAVGQETQYF. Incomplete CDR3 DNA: TGCGCCAGCAGCTTGGGCCGAGGGGCGGTAGGCCAAGAGACC.